The T cell receptor (beta chain) under discussion was sequenced for a study of blood T cell repertoires in COVID-19. Background on the study: Sites in the United States, Italy and Spain provided acute and convalescent COVID-19 samples. Sources were T cells, B-cell-depleted T cells, or PBMCs; the material itself was cDNA or gDNA.

In Seattle, patients joined the study during active infection and were tracked longitudinally. The CDR3 contains 16 residues. CDR1 and CDR2 from the germline V gene are SGHVS and FNYEAQ. V was clipped by 5 bases and J by 4 bases; unmatched bases: 9. Original processing methods: Counts of nucleated cells, estimated from reference gene primer amplification, were obtained. Data came from immunoSEQ multiplex PCR; TCRdb stores just in-frame clones and leaves some out. Clone size and the V and J calls come from that table; the DNA yielded D and trimming. The sample has 200,000 to 300,000 clones, approximately 86% seen once.

The TCR originated in a woman aged 60-70 years with COVID-19, enrolled during active disease. The chain links TRBV7-6 to TRBJ2-5, with 11 positions matching TRBD2. Material: peripheral blood. CDR3 residues: CASSQNSGRVGETQYF. CDR3 DNA sequence: TGTGCCAGCAGCCAGAATAGCGGGAGGGTTGGAGAGACCCAGTACTTC.